These 20 T cell receptor beta chains were sequenced from one sample in a study of blood T cells in healthy people across ages. A J-beta primer mix and a sample-barcoded 5' primer were used in a second PCR of about 7 to 12 cycles. TCRdb re-analysed the 5' RACE reads in MiXCR, keeping a single row per CDR3 protein. The data show around 500,000 distinct CDR3 sequences, around 48% seen once. Material: blood. The origin of the receptors is a man older than 75 in good health.

This clonotype was counted ten times or more. The chain is built from TRBV7-9 and TRBJ2-5; 9 bases align to TRBD2. CDR1 SEHNR and CDR2 FQNEAQ come from the germline V gene (reference sequence). The junction had 10 bases not matched to a gene; V was cut back by 6 bases and J by 5 bases. This CDR3 region has 15 residues. CDR3 sequence reads: CASSIPSGVGETQYF. In DNA form, the CDR3 reads TGTGCCAGCAGTATCCCTAGCGGGGTAGGGGAGACCCAGTACTTC.

This clonotype was found once. This rearrangement joins TRBV6-2 or TRBV6-3 to TRBJ2-1; the match to TRBD2 covers 10 bases. Per the germline V gene, CDR1 is MNHEY and CDR2 is SVGEGT. This CDR3 has 14 residues. With V trimmed by 4 bases and J by 8 bases, 5 bases remained unmatched. CDR3 in DNA: TGTGCCAGCAGTTTTGGGACTAGCGTGGATGAGCAGTTCTTC. As protein: CASSFGTSVDEQFF.

A single count supports this clonotype. The V and J genes are TRBV29-1 and TRBJ2-7; D uncertain. The tail of the sequence fits TRBJ2-5 better, so the J call may be wrong. CDR1 and CDR2 (germline): SQVTM, ANQGSEA. The CDR3 spans 14 residues. Here the CDR3 DNA reads TGCAGCGTCCGCACCCGGCCGGACCAAGAGACCCAGTACTTC. Protein: CSVRTRPDQETQYF.

This clonotype was counted ten times or more. A much larger clonotype is one base distant, so this may be a read error. The CDR3 loop reads CASSPGFARSSYNEQFF. The CDR3 region has the DNA TGTGCCAGCAGCCCCGGGTTTGCCCGCAGCTCCTACAATGAGCAGTTCTTC. This chain uses TRBV9 with TRBJ2-1; D uncertain. CDR1 and CDR2 (germline): SGDLS, YYNGEE. This CDR3 contains 17 residues. The V end lost 4 bases, the J end lost 0 bases, and 17 bases lay between the germline ends.

The V and J genes are TRBV9 and TRBJ2-7; no firm D call. Looked up from germline, CDR1 is SGDLS and CDR2 is YYNGEE. V dropped 1 base and J dropped 5 bases, with 10 bases sitting between them. The length of the CDR3 is 13 residues. The CDR3 DNA is TGTGCCAGCAGCGTACAGGTTGGCCACGAGCAGTACTTC. Translated, it gives CASSVQVGHEQYF.

The genes are TRBV20-1 and TRBJ1-2, with TRBD1 as a possible D gene (5 bases). Trimming removed 2 bases at V and 6 bases at J, with 13 bases between. Germline lookup yields CDR1 DFQATT and CDR2 SNEGSKA (reference sequence). This CDR3 is built from 13 residues. CDR3 in amino acids: CSARYGRGNGYTF. The CDR3 DNA sequence: TGCAGTGCTAGATATGGAAGGGGTAATGGCTACACCTTC.

V gene TRBV4-2 combines with J gene TRBJ2-3, with D uncertain. Germline-derived CDR1 and CDR2 are LGHNA and YNFKEQ. The V gene lost 0 bases and the J gene lost 0 bases, with 7 bases spanning the gap. The CDR3 runs 15 residues. For the CDR3, the DNA is TGTGCCAGCAGCCAAGAAATTAGTAGCACAGATACGCAGTATTTT. Protein product: CASSQEISSTDTQYF.

The rearrangement uses TRBV12-3 or TRBV12-4 and TRBJ2-5; the match to TRBD2 covers 7 bases. The CDR3 contains 15 residues. The junction had 17 bases not matched to a gene; V was cut back by 3 bases and J by 13 bases. Here the CDR3 reads CASSFQAGSFRGRYF. CDR3 bases: TGTGCCAGCAGTTTCCAAGCGGGGAGCTTTAGAGGGCGGTACTTC.

This rearrangement joins TRBV7-2 to TRBJ2-3; TRBD2 matches at 7 bases. Germline assignment: CDR1 SGHTA and CDR2 FQGNSA. This CDR3 comprises 16 residues. V lost 1 base to trimming and J lost 6 bases; unmatched junction nucleotides: 10. CDR3 sequence reads: CASSLGLTGGGDTQYF. The CDR3 DNA reads as TGTGCCAGCAGCTTAGGGCTAACGGGAGGCGGGGATACGCAGTATTTT.

This clonotype has more than one count but fewer than ten. V usage is TRBV7-9 and J usage is TRBJ1-2; 7 bases line up with TRBD1. CDR3 length: 12 residues. CDR1 and CDR2 from the germline V gene are SEHNR and FQNEAQ (reference sequence). V dropped 6 bases and J dropped 3; count of bases not matched to a gene: 1. CDR3: CASRGGDYGYTF. The CDR3 nucleotides are TGTGCCAGCAGAGGGGGCGACTATGGCTACACCTTC.

The rearrangement joins TRBV7-2 to TRBJ2-5; D possibly uses TRBD1 or TRBD2 (5 bases each). The closer fit of TRBJ2-7 to the DNA end suggests the J call may be wrong. Germline V gene sequence: CDR1 SGHTA, CDR2 FQGNSA. The length of the CDR3 is 14 residues. CDR3 protein: CASSPRDGNCEQYF. CDR3 coding DNA: TGTGCCAGCAGCCCCCGGGACGGGAACTGCGAGCAGTACTTC.

The rearrangement links TRBV10-3 to TRBJ2-3; D possibly matches TRBD1 or TRBD2 (5 bases each). V lost 10 bases to trimming and J lost 2 bases, with 10 bases between them. The CDR3 has 12 residues. Germline V CDR1 and CDR2: ENHRY, SYGVKD. The CDR3 loop is CATRESTDTQYF. CDR3 bases: TGTGCCACCAGGGAGTCCACAGATACGCAGTATTTT.

The chain's CDR3 is CAWSVGQGWSPLHF. The DNA of the CDR3 is TGTGCCTGGAGTGTAGGACAGGGGTGGTCACCCCTCCACTTT. This chain joins TRBV30 and TRBJ1-6; 9 bases fit TRBD1. The germline CDR1 and CDR2 sequences are GTSNPN and SVGIG (reference sequence). This CDR3 is 14 amino acids long. The junction had 4 bases not matched to a gene; V was cut back by 0 bases and J by 10 bases.

J is TRBJ2-5 and V is TRBV2; 7 nucleotides align to TRBD1. J was trimmed by 1 base and V by 4 bases; bases with no gene match: 3. Germline CDR1 reads SNHLY; CDR2 reads FYNNEI. The CDR3 has 14 amino acids. This chain's CDR3 is CASSVRGIQETQYF. DNA of the CDR3: TGTGCCAGCAGTGTCAGGGGGATCCAAGAGACCCAGTACTTC.

As to this clonotype: A much more abundant neighbour one base away suggests this may be a read error. The V gene is TRBV6-6, the J gene TRBJ2-5, with 7 bases matching TRBD2. CDR3 length equals 15 residues. CDR1 and CDR2 (germline): MNHNY, SVGAGI (reference sequence). The CDR3, as DNA: TGTGCCAACAGTTACTCGGGGGGATTGGGAGAGACCCAGTACTTC. Encoded protein: CANSYSGGLGETQYF.

The table lists this clonotype with a count of one. One end of the junction fails to match germline, which may point to a read error. CDR3 residues: CAGSQGGTRYNEQFF. Here the CDR3 DNA reads TGTGCCGGCAGCCAAGGCGGGACTCGATACAATGAGCAGTTCTTC. The chain links TRBV4-2 to TRBJ2-1; TRBD2 is a possible D gene (6 bases). Looked up from germline, CDR1 is LGHNA and CDR2 is YNFKEQ. CDR3 length: 15 amino acids.

Here the CDR3 reads CASSDWTGGEQFF. In DNA form, the CDR3 reads TGTGCCAGCAGTGACTGGACAGGGGGTGAGCAGTTCTTC. V is TRBV6-5 and J is TRBJ2-1; 10 bases align to TRBD1. The CDR3 runs to 13 residues. CDR1 and CDR2 from the germline V gene are MNHEY and SVGAGI. Germline trimming cut 5 bases from V and 9 bases from J; bases unmatched to any gene: 4.

This clonotype was counted a few times. The rearrangement uses TRBV7-8 and TRBJ2-1; TRBD2 agrees at 8 bases. Trimming cost V 5 bases and J 6 bases; bases outside gene matches: 12. The CDR3 has 16 residues. The germline V gene encodes CDR1 SGHVS and CDR2 FQNEAQ. The CDR3 loop reads CASSPRGAGGRNEQFF. For the CDR3, the DNA is TGTGCCAGCAGCCCTCGGGGCGCGGGAGGTCGCAATGAGCAGTTCTTC. The full variable domain, completed using reference TRBV7-8 and TRBJ2-1, is GAGVSQSPRYKVAKRGQDVALRCDPISGHVSLFWYQQALGQGPEFLTYFQNEAQLDKSGLPSDRFFAERPEGSVSTLKIQRTQQEDSAVYLCASSPRGAGGRNEQFFGPGTRLTVL.

This clonotype was detected many times. V gene TRBV20-1 combines with J gene TRBJ1-2, with D maybe TRBD1 (6 bases). The CDR3 has 15 residues. The V end lost 6 bases, the J end lost 2 bases, and 19 bases lay between the germline ends. The germline CDR1 and CDR2 sequences are DFQATT and SNEGSKA (reference sequence). The DNA of the CDR3 is TGCAGTGCCGAGGTTTGGCAGGGGATAAACTATGGCTACACCTTC. Protein: CSAEVWQGINYGYTF.

This clonotype appeared once. The junction does not match germline at one end; this may be a read error. The rearrangement joins TRBV12-5 to TRBJ2-7; the D gene is possibly TRBD2 (5 bases). Per germline, CDR1 LGHNT and CDR2 FRNRAP. The CDR3 contains 16 residues. The chain's CDR3 is CASASSFRGSYYEQYF. The CDR3 nucleotides read TGTGCTAGTGCCTCGAGTTTTCGAGGGTCTTACTACGAACAGTACTTC.